This is a list of T cell receptor beta chains from one sample in a study of T cell responses to AZD1222 COVID-19 vaccine. This table comes from immunoSEQ multiplex PCR, and its TCRdb copy is limited to in-frame clones, with some not included. The table lists 140,000 to 150,000 clones, about 81% of them singletons. The input for sequencing was peripheral blood, taken on day 0 of MenACWY control vaccination. The receptors stem from an adult in good health. Both conserved end residues are part of each CDR3. The D gene is left open where the match is weak. Expanded clones are given a class, and other clones once, few, many or no size at all.

d_call	j_call	v_call	clone_size	cdr3_length	cdr3_nt	cdr3_aa
NA	TRBJ1-5	TRBV4-1	many	9	TGCCCCATTAATCAGCCCCAGCATTTT	CPINQPQHF
NA	TRBJ2-5	TRBV10-1	NA	13	TGCGCCAGCAGTGAAGGGGGGCAAGAGACCCAGTACTTC	CASSEGGQETQYF
TRBD1	TRBJ1-1	TRBV5-6	NA	14	TGTGCCAGCAGACGGACAGGGGGGGACACTGAAGCTTTCTTT	CASRRTGGDTEAFF
TRBD2	TRBJ2-3	TRBV3-1/TRBV3-2	NA	18	TGTGCCAGCAGCCAAGTTCTAGGGACTAGTGGGTCTGCAGATACGCAGTATTTT	CASSQVLGTSGSADTQYF
TRBD1	TRBJ1-2	TRBV7-8	NA	12	TGTGCCAGCAGCTTAGAAGGGGGCGGCTACACCTTC	CASSLEGGGYTF
TRBD1	TRBJ1-3	TRBV7-2	NA	15	TGTGCCAGCAGCTTAGGGGGGACAGGTGGAAACACCATATATTTT	CASSLGGTGGNTIYF
TRBD2	TRBJ2-5	TRBV5-4	few	16	TGTGCCAGCAGACCTACTAGCGGGGGGGCCCCAGAGACCCAGTACTTC	CASRPTSGGAPETQYF
NA	TRBJ1-1	TRBV6-5	NA	15	TGTGCCAGCAGTATAGGGGGGGTGCTGAACACTGAAGCTTTCTTT	CASSIGGVLNTEAFF
NA	TRBJ2-5	TRBV12-3/TRBV12-4	NA	12	TGTGCCAGCAGTCATTTATGGGAGACCCAGTACTTC	CASSHLWETQYF
NA	TRBJ1-1	TRBV15	NA	16	TGTGCCACCAGCAGAGGTTGGGGCGGGAGGAACACTGAAGCTTTCTTT	CATSRGWGGRNTEAFF
TRBD2	TRBJ2-1	TRBV28	NA	17	TGTGCCAGCAGCGGGACTAGCGGGGGGTCCTGGTACAATGAGCAGTTCTTC	CASSGTSGGSWYNEQFF
NA	TRBJ1-1	TRBV18	NA	13	TGTGCCAGCTCACCTGCACAGAACACTGAAGCTTTCTTT	CASSPAQNTEAFF
NA	TRBJ1-5	TRBV6-7	NA	17	TGTGCCAGCAGTCCCCCTCGGCGGGACTCGAGCAATCAGCCCCAGCATTTT	CASSPPRRDSSNQPQHF
NA	TRBJ1-6	TRBV3-1/TRBV3-2	NA	18	TGTGCCAGCAGCCAGAAACCAGGGGAAAGATCCTATAATTCACCCCTCCACTTT	CASSQKPGERSYNSPLHF
TRBD2	TRBJ2-2	TRBV19	NA	14	TGTGCCATAAGCGGGGGCCTTTTCACCGGGGAGCTGTTTTTT	CAISGGLFTGELFF
NA	TRBJ2-2	TRBV28	NA	16	TGTGCCCCCGGGGGCGGGGGCGGGGCCCCCCCCGGGGAGCTGTTTTTT	CAPGGGGGAPPGELFF
TRBD1	TRBJ1-6	TRBV5-3	NA	13	TGTGCCAGACTCAGGGGGATTAATTCACCCCTCCACTTT	CARLRGINSPLHF
NA	TRBJ1-4	TRBV28	NA	13	TGTGCCAGCATGGCGGGTGCAAATGAAAAACTGTTTTTT	CASMAGANEKLFF
NA	TRBJ1-1	TRBV19	NA	14	TGTGCCAGTAGTCTCCAGGGGTTGAACACTGAAGCTTTCTTT	CASSLQGLNTEAFF
TRBD2	TRBJ2-3	TRBV6-6	NA	15	TGTGCCAGCAGCCTACTGGCGGGGGGCACAGATACGCAGTATTTT	CASSLLAGGTDTQYF
NA	TRBJ1-6	TRBV14	NA	16	TGTGCCAGCTCTATCATGAGGGGCTTTCGTAATTCACCCCTCCACTTT	CASSIMRGFRNSPLHF
NA	TRBJ1-2	TRBV4-2	NA	14	TGTGCCAGCAGCCCCGACGGGCGAGACTATGGCTACACCTTC	CASSPDGRDYGYTF
NA	TRBJ1-5	TRBV5-8	NA	16	TGTGCCAGCAGCCCTGCTCAGGATGCCAAGGGGCAGCCCCAGCATTTT	CASSPAQDAKGQPQHF
NA	TRBJ2-2	TRBV28	NA	13	TGTGCCAGCAGCCCTGGACTAACCGGGGAGCTGTTTTTT	CASSPGLTGELFF
TRBD2	TRBJ2-5	TRBV19	NA	15	TGTGCCAGCTCTTCTCCCGGGACTAGCATCCAGACCCAGTACTTC	CASSSPGTSIQTQYF
TRBD1	TRBJ1-1	TRBV29-1	NA	14	TGCAGCGTTGAGGGGGGACAGAGGGGCACTGAAGCTTTCTTT	CSVEGGQRGTEAFF
TRBD1	TRBJ2-1	TRBV5-1	NA	15	TGCGCCAGCAGCTTAGCACAGGGGTCCTACAATGAGCAGTTCTTC	CASSLAQGSYNEQFF
TRBD2	TRBJ2-1	TRBV24-1	NA	14	TGTGCCACCAGCACTAGCGGGGGTTACAATGAGCAGTTCTTC	CATSTSGGYNEQFF